This T cell receptor beta chain was documented in a study of blood T cell repertoires in COVID-19 (dated by TCRdb to about 2020). Looking at the study overall: Recovered participants in ImmuneRACE Cohort 3 were defined by two consecutive negative NP/OP PCR tests, clearance by a healthcare professional, or resolution of symptoms. The dataset comprised deeply sampled blood TCRbeta repertoires from subjects exposed to, actively infected with, or recovered from COVID-19. The material from the prospective study consisted of cDNA or gDNA derived from T cells, B-cell-depleted T cells, or PBMCs. Where available, HLA class I and class II types were taken from metadata supplied by the sample provider and were not determined by assay-based typing. The samples were drawn from two sources: the first 160 participants of the ongoing ImmuneRACE study, and 1,000 to 1,500 subjects contributed by 6 global collaborators. Collaborator samples came from the United States, Italy and Spain and covered acute and convalescent phases of COVID-19. The sample metadata nearly always contained a de-identified subject ID, COVID-19 status, age in years and sex. The repertoires were released in a freely available public database meant as a resource for research on the immune response to SARS-CoV-2.

Points the paper makes about the study in general: The quantity of clinical and demographic metadata differed by source and by participant and was supplied without curation.

The immunoSEQ Assay, a bias-controlled multiplex PCR, was used to amplify TCRbeta CDR3 regions from genomic DNA. The study's processing was this. Nucleated cell counts per sample were estimated from amplification of reference gene primers within the assay. To quantify the absolute abundance of each unique TCRbeta CDR3 rearrangement, sequence reads were collapsed and filtered. For each sample, productive Simpson clonality was calculated by taking the square root of Simpson's diversity index across productive rearrangements. The immuneACCESS repertoire file appears here via TCRdb, limited to in-frame rearrangements. These files lack a portion of the clones; in checked studies, under half of the deficit traces to unresolved V genes, and the cause of the others is not known. V and J calls and clone size are copied from that table; D and trimming were computed from the DNA. The sample profile shows about 210,000 clones; more than 75% of them were found once. Together, the top ten hold around 7% of the sample.

Remarks on this clone: The specificity of this receptor is unknown. Base qualities are not at hand, and no much larger clone is one base apart.

Participants in the prospective study were aged roughly 18 to 89 years, lived in 20 to 30 United States geographic areas, and enrolled through a virtual design. In the prospective study, participants were assigned to cohorts based on the clinical history participants reported in a screening survey and a study questionnaire. In the prospective study, whole blood, serum and a nasopharyngeal or oropharyngeal swab were collected from each participant by mobile phlebotomists. Over a 2-month period, participants in the prospective study had the option of providing additional blood draws and questionnaires. Before DNA extraction, prospective study blood samples were shipped either frozen or at room temperature. Sample: PBMCs or T cells enriched from blood (not recorded which). The sequence was collected from a man aged 30 to 45 in a cohort exposed to, infected with or recovered from COVID-19 (not recorded which).

The CDR3 in this case is CATAGFTYEQYF. The DNA is as follows: TGTGCCACAGCGGGGTTTACCTACGAGCAGTACTTC. The rearranged chain carries TRBV19 and TRBJ2-7; 7 middle bases align to TRBD2. Inclusive of the bounding cysteine and phenylalanine, the CDR3 is 12 residues long. Just CDR3 DNA is preserved here, 36 bases in frame from base 1. Trimming removed 10 bases from V and 2 bases from J; the gene matches leave 5 bases unexplained. CDR1 LNHDA and CDR2 SQIVND were looked up in the germline V gene (reference sequence).